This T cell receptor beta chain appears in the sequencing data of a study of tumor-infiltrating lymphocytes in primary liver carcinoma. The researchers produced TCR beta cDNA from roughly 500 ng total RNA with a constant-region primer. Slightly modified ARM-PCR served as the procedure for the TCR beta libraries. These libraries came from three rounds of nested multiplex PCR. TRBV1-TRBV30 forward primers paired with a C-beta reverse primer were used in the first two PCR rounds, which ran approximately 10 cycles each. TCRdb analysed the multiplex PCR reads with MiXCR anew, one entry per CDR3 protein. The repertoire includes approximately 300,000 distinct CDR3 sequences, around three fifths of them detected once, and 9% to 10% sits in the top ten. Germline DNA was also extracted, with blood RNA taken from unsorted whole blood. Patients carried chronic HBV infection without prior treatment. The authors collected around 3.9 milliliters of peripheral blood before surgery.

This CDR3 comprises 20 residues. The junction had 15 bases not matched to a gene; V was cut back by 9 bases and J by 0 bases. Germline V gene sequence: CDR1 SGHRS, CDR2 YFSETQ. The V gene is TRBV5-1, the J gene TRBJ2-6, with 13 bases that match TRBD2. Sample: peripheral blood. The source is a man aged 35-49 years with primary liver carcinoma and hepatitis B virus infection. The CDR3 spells CANTLRPWTSGSSGANVLTF. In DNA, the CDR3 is TGCGCCAACACCCTACGCCCCTGGACTAGCGGGAGCTCTGGGGCCAACGTCCTGACTTTC. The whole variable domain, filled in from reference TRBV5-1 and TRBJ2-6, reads KAGVTQTPRYLIKTRGQQVTLSCSPISGHRSVSWYQQTPGQGLQFLFEYFSETQRNKGNFPGRFSGRQFSNSRSEMNVSTLELGDSALYLCANTLRPWTSGSSGANVLTFGAGSRLTVL.